Listed below are T cell receptor beta chains from one sample, sequenced in a study of a mutant IDH1 vaccine in newly diagnosed glioma. These TCRs are of unknown antigen specificity. Using immunoSEQ multiplex PCR, the repertoire was profiled, and TCRdb retains in-frame clones only, with some absent. The table shows tens of thousands of clones, with about 75% occurring only once. This specimen was PBMCs, taken from a glioma patient whose treatment included an IDH1 peptide vaccine. The receptors come from a man aged 45 to 65 with glioma. The CDR3 runs from the conserved cysteine through the conserved F or W. A D gene is named only where the DNA matches it firmly. Part of the rows lack a size; the others show once, few, many or a class for expanded clones.

J: TRBJ2-2; D: .; length: 16; size: .; V: TRBV12-5; CDR3: CASGPDGTPYTGELFF; DNA: TGTGCTAGTGGTCCGGACGGGACACCATACACCGGGGAGCTGTTTTTT
J: TRBJ2-3; D: .; length: 11; size: .; V: TRBV30; CDR3: CAWKIFDTQYF; DNA: TGTGCCTGGAAGATATTTGATACGCAGTATTTT
J: TRBJ2-7; D: .; length: 11; size: .; V: TRBV6-6; CDR3: CASSGDYEQYF; DNA: TGTGCCAGCAGTGGGGATTACGAGCAGTACTTC
J: TRBJ2-7; D: .; length: 15; size: .; V: TRBV6-5; CDR3: CASRPVEGGSYEQYF; DNA: TGTGCCAGCAGGCCCGTGGAAGGGGGGTCCTACGAGCAGTACTTC
J: TRBJ2-2; D: .; length: 17; size: .; V: TRBV4-2; CDR3: CASSQGIRGFIAGELFF; DNA: TGTGCCAGCAGCCAAGGGATCAGGGGATTCATCGCCGGGGAGCTGTTTTTT
J: TRBJ2-7; D: .; length: 13; size: .; V: TRBV28; CDR3: CASTIGKAYEQYF; DNA: TGTGCCAGCACGATTGGGAAAGCCTACGAGCAGTACTTC
J: TRBJ1-2; D: TRBD1; length: 14; size: .; V: TRBV5-6; CDR3: CASSLEDRVYGYTF; DNA: TGTGCCAGCAGCTTGGAGGACAGGGTCTATGGCTACACCTTC
J: TRBJ1-1; D: .; length: 16; size: .; V: TRBV5-1; CDR3: CASSLALREGSTEAFF; DNA: TGCGCCAGCAGCTTGGCCCTCAGGGAGGGAAGCACTGAAGCTTTCTTT
J: TRBJ2-7; D: .; length: 14; size: .; V: TRBV7-9; CDR3: CASRGPSPSYEQYF; DNA: TGTGCCAGCAGAGGTCCTTCACCCTCCTACGAGCAGTACTTC
J: TRBJ1-1; D: .; length: 14; size: few; V: TRBV7-8; CDR3: CASSLGTMNTEAFF; DNA: TGTGCCAGCAGCTTAGGGACAATGAACACTGAAGCTTTCTTT
J: TRBJ1-2; D: .; length: 13; size: .; V: TRBV9; CDR3: CASSVDRNYGYTF; DNA: TGTGCCAGCAGCGTAGACAGAAACTATGGCTACACCTTC
J: TRBJ1-2; D: TRBD1; length: 13; size: .; V: TRBV7-2; CDR3: CASSLGTGDGYTF; DNA: TGTGCCAGCAGCTTAGGGACAGGGGATGGCTACACCTTC
J: TRBJ2-7; D: .; length: 15; size: .; V: TRBV27; CDR3: CASSFLPSQGGEQYF; DNA: TGTGCCAGCAGTTTCCTTCCCTCTCAGGGTGGCGAGCAGTACTTC
J: TRBJ1-1; D: .; length: 15; size: .; V: TRBV28; CDR3: CASSPPKPANTEAFF; DNA: TGTGCCAGCAGCCCCCCGAAGCCGGCGAACACTGAAGCTTTCTTT
J: TRBJ1-4; D: .; length: 15; size: once; V: TRBV4-3; CDR3: CASSQGTTTNEKLFF; DNA: TGCGCCAGCAGCCAAGGGACAACAACTAATGAAAAACTGTTTTTT
J: TRBJ1-1; D: .; length: 15; size: .; V: TRBV5-1; CDR3: CASSLEGNMNTEAFF; DNA: TGCGCCAGCAGCTTGGAGGGGAATATGAACACTGAAGCTTTCTTT
J: TRBJ2-7; D: .; length: 13; size: .; V: TRBV30; CDR3: CAWPSPGPYEQYF; DNA: TGTGCCTGGCCAAGTCCGGGACCCTACGAGCAGTACTTC
J: TRBJ1-2; D: TRBD1; length: 14; size: once; V: TRBV2; CDR3: CASSVQQGENGYTF; DNA: TGTGCCAGCAGTGTTCAACAGGGGGAGAATGGCTACACCTTC
J: TRBJ2-7; D: .; length: 14; size: .; V: TRBV19; CDR3: CASRRDNLAYEQYF; DNA: TGTGCCAGCCGCCGGGACAACCTTGCCTACGAGCAGTACTTC
J: TRBJ1-1; D: .; length: 14; size: once; V: TRBV27; CDR3: CASSLRPTDTEAFF; DNA: TGTGCCAGCAGTTTAAGACCGACGGACACTGAAGCTTTCTTT
J: TRBJ2-7; D: .; length: 14; size: .; V: TRBV4-3; CDR3: CASSPEDRVREQYF; DNA: TGCGCCAGCAGCCCAGAGGATAGGGTTCGAGAGCAGTACTTC
J: TRBJ2-2; D: TRBD2; length: 17; size: few; V: TRBV4-1; CDR3: CASSQETVRGGAGELFF; DNA: TGCGCCAGCAGCCAAGAGACCGTTCGCGGGGGGGCCGGGGAGCTGTTTTTT
J: TRBJ2-1; D: TRBD1; length: 13; size: .; V: TRBV5-6; CDR3: CASSFLQGNEQFF; DNA: TGTGCCAGCAGCTTCCTACAGGGGAATGAGCAGTTCTTC
J: TRBJ2-1; D: .; length: 16; size: .; V: TRBV19; CDR3: CASGGREKGIYNEQFF; DNA: TGTGCCAGTGGGGGACGGGAGAAGGGGATCTACAATGAGCAGTTCTTC
J: TRBJ1-5; D: .; length: 13; size: .; V: TRBV6-1; CDR3: CASSDEDNQPQHF; DNA: TGTGCCAGCAGTGATGAGGACAATCAGCCCCAGCATTTT
J: TRBJ2-1; D: TRBD1; length: 15; size: .; V: TRBV7-6; CDR3: CASSSRQGSYNEQFF; DNA: TGTGCCAGCAGCTCTAGACAGGGCTCCTACAATGAGCAGTTCTTC
J: TRBJ2-2; D: .; length: 16; size: .; V: TRBV4-3; CDR3: CASSQEPRADTGELFF; DNA: TGCGCCAGCAGCCAAGAACCCCGGGCGGACACCGGGGAGCTGTTTTTT
J: TRBJ2-3; D: .; length: 14; size: .; V: TRBV7-2; CDR3: CASSSGPRTDTQYF; DNA: TGTGCCAGCAGCTCGGGACCTCGCACAGATACGCAGTATTTT
J: TRBJ1-1; D: .; length: 14; size: .; V: TRBV29-1; CDR3: CSAPPGVLNTEAFF; DNA: TGCAGCGCGCCTCCAGGAGTTTTGAACACTGAAGCTTTCTTT
J: TRBJ2-1; D: .; length: 12; size: .; V: TRBV5-4; CDR3: CASSLQGNEQFF; DNA: TGTGCCAGCAGCCTACAGGGTAATGAGCAGTTCTTC
J: TRBJ2-6; D: .; length: 16; size: .; V: TRBV10-3; CDR3: CAITGTVVSGANVLTF; DNA: TGTGCCATAACCGGGACGGTGGTCTCTGGGGCCAACGTCCTGACTTTC
J: TRBJ1-4; D: TRBD1; length: 14; size: .; V: TRBV29-1; CDR3: CSYATGTGSEKLFF; DNA: TGCAGCTACGCAACCGGGACAGGCTCTGAAAAACTGTTTTTT
J: TRBJ2-7; D: .; length: 20; size: .; V: TRBV29-1; CDR3: CSVEGVGLSGPGNTGYEQYF; DNA: TGCAGCGTTGAAGGTGTTGGACTTTCGGGTCCCGGGAACACGGGCTACGAGCAGTACTTC
J: TRBJ2-3; D: TRBD2; length: 15; size: .; V: TRBV7-2; CDR3: CASSLDGGSTDTQYF; DNA: TGTGCCAGCAGCTTAGACGGGGGGAGCACAGATACGCAGTATTTT
J: TRBJ2-3; D: .; length: 14; size: .; V: TRBV18; CDR3: CASSPVGHTDTQYF; DNA: TGTGCCAGCTCACCCGTGGGACACACAGATACGCAGTATTTT
J: TRBJ2-5; D: .; length: 11; size: .; V: TRBV20-1; CDR3: CSASPKETQYF; DNA: TGCAGTGCTAGTCCCAAGGAGACCCAGTACTTC
J: TRBJ2-7; D: .; length: 12; size: .; V: TRBV2; CDR3: CASSPGGGRQYF; DNA: TGTGCCAGCAGTCCTGGGGGGGGCCGGCAGTACTTC
J: TRBJ1-4; D: .; length: 13; size: .; V: TRBV16; CDR3: CASSQSQGEKLFF; DNA: TGTGCCAGCAGCCAATCGCAAGGGGAAAAACTGTTTTTT
J: TRBJ2-3; D: .; length: 13; size: .; V: TRBV7-2; CDR3: CASSLTREDTQYF; DNA: TGTGCCAGCAGCTTAACCAGGGAGGATACGCAGTATTTT
J: TRBJ1-6; D: TRBD1; length: 14; size: .; V: TRBV4-2; CDR3: CASSQASQGEALHF; DNA: TGTGCCAGCAGCCAGGCCTCACAGGGGGAGGCCCTCCACTTT
J: TRBJ1-1; D: .; length: 14; size: .; V: TRBV19; CDR3: CASSTYPDSQNAIF; DNA: TGTGCCAGTAGTACATACCCGGACAGTCAAAATGCAATCTTT
J: TRBJ2-3; D: .; length: 15; size: .; V: TRBV2; CDR3: CASTRQKFGTDTQYF; DNA: TGTGCCAGCACCCGACAGAAGTTTGGCACAGATACGCAGTATTTT
J: TRBJ2-7; D: .; length: 13; size: .; V: TRBV15; CDR3: CATSRLLGYEQYF; DNA: TGTGCCACCAGCAGGCTCCTAGGGTACGAGCAGTACTTC
J: TRBJ2-7; D: .; length: 14; size: medium-sized; V: TRBV15; CDR3: CATSRAVSSYEQYF; DNA: TGTGCCACCAGCAGAGCGGTAAGCTCCTACGAGCAGTACTTC
J: TRBJ2-3; D: .; length: 15; size: few; V: TRBV4-2; CDR3: CASSPQRRSTDTQYF; DNA: TGTGCCAGCAGCCCCCAGAGGAGGAGCACAGATACGCAGTATTTT
J: TRBJ2-3; D: .; length: 14; size: once; V: TRBV6-5; CDR3: CASSPTPSYNTQYF; DNA: TGTGCCAGCAGTCCAACCCCTAGCTACAATACGCAGTATTTT
J: TRBJ1-5; D: .; length: 15; size: .; V: TRBV5-5; CDR3: CASSLQGIYNQPQHF; DNA: TGTGCCAGCAGCTTGCAGGGTATATACAATCAGCCCCAGCATTTT
J: TRBJ2-3; D: TRBD1; length: 15; size: once; V: TRBV7-8; CDR3: CASSPRWDRDDTQYF; DNA: TGTGCCAGCAGCCCAAGGTGGGACAGGGACGATACGCAGTATTTT
J: TRBJ2-1; D: .; length: 10; size: .; V: TRBV9; CDR3: CASSGNEQFF; DNA: TGTGCCAGCTCCGGAAATGAGCAGTTCTTC
J: TRBJ1-1; D: .; length: 13; size: .; V: TRBV4-2; CDR3: CASSQEGGAEAFF; DNA: TGTGCCAGCAGCCAAGAAGGAGGCGCTGAAGCTTTCTTT
J: TRBJ2-1; D: .; length: 12; size: .; V: TRBV27; CDR3: CASSSGLAEQFF; DNA: TGTGCCAGCAGTTCCGGACTGGCTGAGCAGTTCTTC
J: TRBJ2-7; D: .; length: 13; size: .; V: TRBV2; CDR3: CASSDPRAYEQYF; DNA: TGTGCCAGCAGTGACCCACGGGCCTACGAGCAGTACTTC
J: TRBJ1-4; D: .; length: 15; size: .; V: TRBV5-6; CDR3: CASSSPGTENEKLFF; DNA: TGTGCCAGCAGCTCTCCCGGGACGGAGAATGAAAAACTGTTTTTT